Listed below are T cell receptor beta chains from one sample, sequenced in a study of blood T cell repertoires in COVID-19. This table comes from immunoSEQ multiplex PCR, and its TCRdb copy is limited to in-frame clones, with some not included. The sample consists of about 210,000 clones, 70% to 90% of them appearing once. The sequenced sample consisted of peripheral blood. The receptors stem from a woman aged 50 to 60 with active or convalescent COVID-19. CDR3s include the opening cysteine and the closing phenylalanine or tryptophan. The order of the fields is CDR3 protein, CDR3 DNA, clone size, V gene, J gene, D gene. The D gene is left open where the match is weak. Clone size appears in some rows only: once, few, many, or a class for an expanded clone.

CDR3: CASSLTGLKLNTEAFF
DNA: TGTGCCAGTAGTCTTACAGGGCTGAAGCTGAACACTGAAGCTTTCTTT
size: -
V: TRBV19
J: TRBJ1-1
D: -

CDR3: CASSYRGSYNSPLHF
DNA: TGTGCCAGCAGTTACCGGGGTTCCTATAATTCACCCCTCCACTTT
size: -
V: TRBV6-5
J: TRBJ1-6
D: -

CDR3: CASSVDVTSPYNEQFF
DNA: TGTGCCAGCAGCGTAGACGTGACTAGTCCCTACAATGAGCAGTTCTTC
size: -
V: TRBV9
J: TRBJ2-1
D: -

CDR3: CASSLVAGALYEQFF
DNA: TGCGCCAGCAGCTTGGTAGCGGGAGCGTTATATGAGCAGTTCTTC
size: -
V: TRBV5-1
J: TRBJ2-1
D: TRBD2

CDR3: CASSLAGTQNTEAFF
DNA: TGTGCCAGCAGCTTAGCGGGGACACAGAACACTGAAGCTTTCTTT
size: few
V: TRBV7-2
J: TRBJ1-1
D: -

CDR3: CASSPRGSGRVSYNEQFF
DNA: TGCGCCAGCAGCCCACGAGGTAGCGGGAGGGTCTCCTACAATGAGCAGTTCTTC
size: -
V: TRBV5-1
J: TRBJ2-1
D: TRBD2

CDR3: CASVSGTGGPLHF
DNA: TGTGCCAGCGTATCCGGGACAGGGGGACCTTTGCATTTT
size: -
V: TRBV25-1
J: TRBJ1-3
D: TRBD1

CDR3: CASRDGTGVLGANVLTF
DNA: TGTGCCAGTAGGGATGGGACAGGGGTCCTTGGGGCCAACGTCCTGACTTTC
size: -
V: TRBV19
J: TRBJ2-6
D: TRBD1

CDR3: CAISTLSTDTQYF
DNA: TGTGCCATCTCGACTTTAAGCACAGATACGCAGTATTTT
size: -
V: TRBV6-5
J: TRBJ2-3
D: -

CDR3: CASSYSQRDSPLHF
DNA: TGTGCCAGCAGTTACTCCCAGCGGGACTCACCCCTCCACTTT
size: -
V: TRBV6-6
J: TRBJ1-6
D: -

CDR3: CASSIARQVESPLHF
DNA: TGTGCCAGTAGTATAGCAAGACAGGTGGAATCACCCCTCCACTTT
size: few
V: TRBV19
J: TRBJ1-6
D: -

CDR3: CASSPSGRGLNEQFF
DNA: TGTGCCAGCAGTCCTAGCGGGAGAGGTCTGAATGAGCAGTTCTTC
size: -
V: TRBV27
J: TRBJ2-1
D: TRBD2

CDR3: CASSPSSGNTIYF
DNA: TGTGCCAGCAGCCCCTCCTCTGGAAACACCATATATTTT
size: -
V: TRBV14
J: TRBJ1-3
D: -

CDR3: CASRDRSNSPLHF
DNA: TGCGCCAGCAGGGACAGATCTAATTCACCCCTCCACTTT
size: -
V: TRBV10-1
J: TRBJ1-6
D: -

CDR3: CASSFRQGAGGNTIYF
DNA: TGTGCCAGCAGTTTCCGGCAGGGGGCTGGAGGAAACACCATATATTTT
size: -
V: TRBV28
J: TRBJ1-3
D: TRBD1

CDR3: CASSLISGQPQHF
DNA: TGTGCCAGCAGTCTAATTTCGGGGCAGCCCCAGCATTTT
size: -
V: TRBV27
J: TRBJ1-5
D: -

CDR3: CASSDSAGESQPQHF
DNA: TGTGCCAGCAGTGACTCGGCAGGGGAGAGTCAGCCCCAGCATTTT
size: few
V: TRBV6-4
J: TRBJ1-5
D: -

CDR3: CSVVERGYEQYF
DNA: TGCAGCGTTGTGGAGCGGGGCTACGAGCAGTACTTC
size: -
V: TRBV29-1
J: TRBJ2-7
D: TRBD2

CDR3: CASPRVDNYGYTF
DNA: TGCGCCAGCCCTAGAGTAGATAACTATGGCTACACCTTC
size: -
V: TRBV10-2
J: TRBJ1-2
D: -

CDR3: CASSQDSTGELFF
DNA: TGCGCCAGCAGCCAAGATAGCACCGGGGAGCTGTTTTTT
size: once
V: TRBV4-1
J: TRBJ2-2
D: -

CDR3: CASSPGRTSGDFQETQYF
DNA: TGCGCCAGCAGCCCAGGCCGCACTAGCGGGGATTTCCAAGAGACCCAGTACTTC
size: -
V: TRBV5-1
J: TRBJ2-5
D: TRBD2

CDR3: CASSASGQGATEAFF
DNA: TGTGCCAGCAGTGCTAGTGGGCAGGGGGCCACTGAAGCTTTCTTT
size: -
V: TRBV25-1
J: TRBJ1-1
D: TRBD1

CDR3: CASSPAGGYRNTEAFF
DNA: TGTGCCAGCTCACCCGCGGGGGGGTACAGGAACACTGAAGCTTTCTTT
size: -
V: TRBV18
J: TRBJ1-1
D: -

CDR3: CATSDSVGGPGYNEQFF
DNA: TGTGCCACCAGTGATTCTGTGGGTGGGCCCGGCTACAATGAGCAGTTCTTC
size: -
V: TRBV24-1
J: TRBJ2-1
D: -

CDR3: CASSLGANTEAFF
DNA: TGTGCCAGCAGCTTAGGAGCTAACACTGAAGCTTTCTTT
size: -
V: TRBV7-6
J: TRBJ1-1
D: -

CDR3: CASSAPDRGNQPQHF
DNA: TGTGCCAGCAGTGCCCCGGACAGGGGCAATCAGCCCCAGCATTTT
size: -
V: TRBV28
J: TRBJ1-5
D: TRBD1

CDR3: CASSGRGGLMKTQYF
DNA: TGTGCCAGCAGTGGACGGGGGGGCCTCATGAAGACCCAGTACTTC
size: -
V: TRBV5-4
J: TRBJ2-5
D: TRBD2

CDR3: CASSLSRGDTEAFF
DNA: TGTGCCAGCAGCTTAAGTCGGGGGGATACTGAAGCTTTCTTT
size: -
V: TRBV5-5
J: TRBJ1-1
D: -

CDR3: CSLWTQETQYF
DNA: TGCAGCCTGTGGACACAAGAGACCCAGTACTTC
size: -
V: TRBV29-1
J: TRBJ2-5
D: -

CDR3: CASSRQNRSPLHF
DNA: TGTGCCAGCAGTCGACAAAATAGATCACCCCTCCACTTT
size: -
V: TRBV27
J: TRBJ1-6
D: -

CDR3: CASSQGGTPGVSYEQYF
DNA: TGCGCCAGCAGCCAAGGGGGGACACCTGGGGTCTCCTACGAGCAGTACTTC
size: -
V: TRBV4-1
J: TRBJ2-7
D: -

CDR3: CASSLPTGSAGELFF
DNA: TGCGCCAGCAGCCTACCGACAGGGAGTGCCGGGGAGCTGTTTTTT
size: -
V: TRBV5-1
J: TRBJ2-2
D: TRBD1

CDR3: CSVRGTANTEAFF
DNA: TGCAGCGTTCGAGGGACAGCGAACACTGAAGCTTTCTTT
size: -
V: TRBV29-1
J: TRBJ1-1
D: TRBD1

CDR3: CASSRQREGGYEQYF
DNA: TGTGCCAGCAGCCGCCAACGGGAGGGAGGCTACGAGCAGTACTTC
size: -
V: TRBV28
J: TRBJ2-7
D: TRBD2

CDR3: CASSPHNYGYTF
DNA: TGTGCCAGCAGCCCACATAACTATGGCTACACCTTC
size: -
V: TRBV9
J: TRBJ1-2
D: -

CDR3: CASRTTGGESYNSPLHF
DNA: TGTGCCAGTAGGACGACAGGGGGCGAGTCCTATAATTCACCCCTCCACTTT
size: -
V: TRBV19
J: TRBJ1-6
D: TRBD1

CDR3: CASSSAGWGDTQYF
DNA: TGTGCCAGCAGTTCAGCGGGATGGGGAGATACGCAGTATTTT
size: -
V: TRBV11-2
J: TRBJ2-3
D: TRBD2

CDR3: CASSLSGTDTQYF
DNA: TGTGCCAGCAGCTTATCCGGCACAGATACGCAGTATTTT
size: -
V: TRBV11-2
J: TRBJ2-3
D: -

CDR3: CATSEPGVLGYTF
DNA: TGTGCCACCAGTGAGCCAGGGGTGCTCGGCTACACCTTC
size: -
V: TRBV24-1
J: TRBJ1-2
D: -

CDR3: CASSLELGGTEAFF
DNA: TGTGCCAGCAGCTTAGAGTTAGGGGGCACTGAAGCTTTCTTT
size: -
V: TRBV7-9
J: TRBJ1-1
D: -

CDR3: CASSPRRQLSNEKLFF
DNA: TGTGCCAGCAGCCCGCGCCGACAGCTCTCAAATGAAAAACTGTTTTTT
size: -
V: TRBV5-6
J: TRBJ1-4
D: -

CDR3: CASGRGGLNTEAFF
DNA: TGTGCTAGTGGTCGTGGAGGTTTGAACACTGAAGCTTTCTTT
size: -
V: TRBV12-5
J: TRBJ1-1
D: -

CDR3: CASSAPAGGSGNIQYF
DNA: TGTGCCAGCAGCGCCCCGGCAGGGGGGAGCGGGAACATTCAGTACTTC
size: -
V: TRBV5-6
J: TRBJ2-4
D: -

CDR3: CASTEGAFNSPLHF
DNA: TGTGCCAGTACCGAGGGGGCCTTTAATTCACCCCTCCACTTT
size: -
V: TRBV19
J: TRBJ1-6
D: TRBD1

CDR3: CASAGANTGELFF
DNA: TGTGCCAGCGCGGGAGCGAACACCGGGGAGCTGTTTTTT
size: -
V: TRBV25-1
J: TRBJ2-2
D: TRBD2

CDR3: CASSQNFGNTEAFF
DNA: TGTGCCAGCAGCCAGAACTTCGGGAACACTGAAGCTTTCTTT
size: -
V: TRBV3-1/TRBV3-2
J: TRBJ1-1
D: -

CDR3: CASSLRARGSYNSPLHF
DNA: TGTGCCAGCAGTTTGAGGGCAAGAGGCTCCTATAATTCACCCCTCCACTTT
size: -
V: TRBV27
J: TRBJ1-6
D: -

CDR3: CASSEGGQVNWPQHF
DNA: TGTGCCAGCAGTGAAGGGGGACAGGTAAATTGGCCCCAGCATTTT
size: once
V: TRBV6-1
J: TRBJ1-5
D: TRBD1

CDR3: CASSQGLAGGTGELFF
DNA: TGTGCCAGCAGCCAAGGACTAGCGGGGGGGACCGGGGAGCTGTTTTTT
size: -
V: TRBV4-2
J: TRBJ2-2
D: TRBD2

CDR3: CASSYRDRRADTQYF
DNA: TGTGCCAGCAGTTATAGGGACAGGCGTGCAGATACGCAGTATTTT
size: -
V: TRBV6-2/TRBV6-3
J: TRBJ2-3
D: TRBD1

CDR3: CASVGDSGMKQFF
DNA: TGTGCCAGCGTTGGGGACTCCGGAATGAAGCAGTTCTTC
size: -
V: TRBV11-2
J: TRBJ2-1
D: -

CDR3: CASKGASGEGLLWQPQHF
DNA: TGTGCCAGTAAGGGGGCGTCGGGGGAAGGTCTCCTCTGGCAGCCCCAGCATTTT
size: -
V: TRBV19
J: TRBJ1-5
D: TRBD1

CDR3: CASGSGNQPQHF
DNA: TGTGCCAGCGGGTCGGGAAATCAGCCCCAGCATTTT
size: -
V: TRBV2
J: TRBJ1-5
D: -

CDR3: CASSSGFGEGFNQPQHF
DNA: TGTGCCAGCAGTTCAGGCTTCGGAGAGGGCTTCAATCAGCCCCAGCATTTT
size: -
V: TRBV28
J: TRBJ1-5
D: -

CDR3: CASSSTSASYEQYF
DNA: TGTGCCAGCAGCTCCACTAGCGCCTCCTACGAGCAGTACTTC
size: -
V: TRBV5-4
J: TRBJ2-7
D: TRBD2

CDR3: CASSLTHTNTEAFF
DNA: TGCGCCAGCAGCTTGACACACACGAACACTGAAGCTTTCTTT
size: -
V: TRBV5-1
J: TRBJ1-1
D: -

CDR3: CASSEQGDTDTQYF
DNA: TGTGCCAGCAGTGAACAGGGGGACACAGATACGCAGTATTTT
size: once
V: TRBV2
J: TRBJ2-3
D: TRBD1